These 29 T cell receptor beta chains were sequenced from one sample in a study of cytomegalovirus exposure and HLA in healthy donors. Amplification used 60 Vbeta primers and 13 Jbeta primers. Measured with immunoSEQ multiplex PCR; TCRdb has only the in-frame clones, and not every one. The sample carries 100,000 to 150,000 clones, 83% recorded once. The sequenced material came from PBMCs. The receptors derive from a girl aged 2 to 10 in good health and CMV-seronegative.

The V gene is TRBV7-2, the J gene TRBJ2-4; D uncertain. The germline CDR1 and CDR2 sequences are SGHTA and FQGNSA. This CDR3 is built from 13 residues. The V end was cut by 5 bases, the J end by 6 bases, with 11 bases between. This CDR3 reads CASSPLGLNIQYF. CDR3 nucleotide sequence: TGTGCCAGCAGCCCACTTGGGCTAAACATTCAGTACTTC.

The chain links TRBV7-2 to TRBJ2-3, with a tentative D call TRBD2 (5 bases). Trimming left V 3 bases short and J 2 bases short, with 6 bases between. Germline V gene data show CDR1 as SGHTA and CDR2 as FQGNSA. The CDR3 spans 13 residues. In DNA form, the CDR3 reads TGTGCCAGCAGCTTCCGGGACACAGATACGCAGTATTTT. Amino acids: CASSFRDTDTQYF.

The CDR3, as DNA: TGTGCCAGCGGAGAGGGCGATTCGAACACTGAAGCTTTCTTT. Encoded protein: CASGEGDSNTEAFF. The V and J genes are TRBV25-1 and TRBJ1-1; no clear D. Germline CDR1 is MGHDK and CDR2 is SYGVNS. The CDR3 extends over 14 amino acids. The V gene lost 8 bases and the J gene lost 1 base, with 14 bases spanning the gap.

The count of this clone is one. The chain joins TRBV15 to TRBJ2-7; D is unclear. The CDR3 has 16 amino acids. CDR1 is LNHNV and CDR2 is YYDKDF in the germline V gene (reference sequence). Trimming stripped 0 bases from V and 2 bases from J, with 14 bases between. The chain's CDR3 is CATSRETPLSTYEQYF. CDR3 nucleotides: TGTGCCACCAGCAGAGAAACCCCCCTGAGTACCTACGAGCAGTACTTC.

The chain uses TRBV9 and TRBJ2-1; TRBD2 agrees at 9 bases. V lost 0 bases and J lost 6; bases outside the gene matches: 7. This CDR3 region has 16 residues. Germline V gene lookup returns CDR1 SGDLS and CDR2 YYNGEE. The CDR3 DNA reads as TGTGCCAGCAGCGTAGGTCTGCGGGGGGGCCCCAATGAGCAGTTCTTC. Amino acid sequence: CASSVGLRGGPNEQFF.

This clone was seen a few times. The rearrangement joins TRBV6-1 to TRBJ2-3; 8 bases agree with TRBD1. The CDR3 has 17 residues. Germline V gene sequence: CDR1 MNHNS, CDR2 SASEGT. Trimming took 0 bases from V and 4 from J; bases not matched to a gene: 9. The DNA of the CDR3 is TGTGCCAGCAGTGAAGCGCCCAGGACAGGGATCCCAGATACGCAGTATTTT. Translation gives CASSEAPRTGIPDTQYF.

The rearrangement uses TRBV6-1 and TRBJ2-7, with TRBD1 identical over 8 bases. The germline CDR1 and CDR2 sequences are MNHNS and SASEGT. The CDR3 length is 14 residues. After removal of 7 bases from V and 3 bases from J, the junction contained 8 bases not matched to a gene. CDR3 nucleotides: TGTGCCAGCAACCGGGACAGGAAGATCTACGAGCAGTACTTC. Amino acid sequence: CASNRDRKIYEQYF.

The chain carries TRBV30 and TRBJ2-3; maybe TRBD2 (6 bases). Trimming left V 0 bases short and J 0 bases short, with 10 bases between. The CDR3 runs 15 residues. Per germline, CDR1 GTSNPN and CDR2 SVGIG (reference sequence). CDR3 DNA: TGTGCCTGGAGTGTTACGGGGACTAGCACAGATACGCAGTATTTT. Its protein is CAWSVTGTSTDTQYF.

For the CDR3, the DNA is TGCGCCAGCAGCCAAGACGGCAGGTTGAACACTGAAGCTTTCTTT. Translation: CASSQDGRLNTEAFF. This sequence joins TRBV4-3 and TRBJ1-1, with D unresolved. There are 15 residues in the CDR3. Germline V gene lookup returns CDR1 LGHNA and CDR2 YSLEER. V lost 0 bases, J lost 0 bases, and 8 bases lay in between.

This clone was picked up a small number of times. V usage is TRBV4-2 and J usage is TRBJ2-2; tentative D call: TRBD2 (6 bases). V lost 0 bases and J 6 bases, leaving 11 bases between the germline ends. This CDR3 is built from 15 residues. Germline CDR1 and CDR2: LGHNA and YNFKEQ. The CDR3 DNA follows: TGTGCCAGCAGCCAAGAATTAGGCGGGGCCGGGGAGCTGTTTTTT. As protein: CASSQELGGAGELFF.

The J gene is TRBJ2-7, the V gene TRBV5-6; possible D gene TRBD2, 6 bases. The germline V and J ends were trimmed by 4 bases and 6 bases, with 23 bases remaining between them. The CDR3 length is 16 residues. Germline CDR1 and CDR2: SGHDT and YYEEEE. CDR3 coding DNA: TGTGCCAGCAGCGGCGGAGGGGTAATAAGGGTCGGCGAGCAGTACTTC. Its translation is CASSGGGVIRVGEQYF.

V is TRBV5-1 and J is TRBJ2-7; TRBD2 aligns across 7 bases. The CDR3 contains 14 residues. The trim removed 7 bases at V and 6 bases at J, leaving 13 bases unmatched. The germline V gene has CDR1 SGHRS and CDR2 YFSETQ. The CDR3 region has the DNA TGCGCCAGCGGATGGCGGGAGTCTGGGCCCGAGCAGTACTTC. It is translated as CASGWRESGPEQYF.

The rearrangement links TRBV30 to TRBJ2-5; D may be TRBD2 (5 bases). The J call may be incorrect, as the DNA end agrees better with TRBJ2-7. The CDR3 extends over 21 amino acids. Germline V lookup: CDR1 GTSNPN, CDR2 SVGIG (reference sequence). CDR3 protein: CAWSVSAFPPPSSPGSYEQYF. In DNA, the CDR3 is TGTGCCTGGAGTGTCTCCGCGTTCCCTCCACCTAGCAGTCCGGGTTCCTACGAGCAGTACTTC.

This sequence joins TRBV5-1 and TRBJ2-3; 11 positions agree with TRBD2. CDR3 length: 15 residues. The germline V gene has CDR1 SGHRS and CDR2 YFSETQ. The trim removed 5 bases at V and 6 bases at J, leaving 8 bases unmatched. CDR3 DNA: TGCGCCAGCAGATCGCTAGCGGGAGGCGCGGATACGCAGTATTTT. Protein sequence: CASRSLAGGADTQYF.

The genes are TRBV4-1 and TRBJ2-1; TRBD2 agrees at 8 bases. Germline values: CDR1 MGHRA, CDR2 YSYEKL. J was trimmed by 5 bases and V by 2 bases; bases with no gene match: 8. This CDR3 is built from 16 residues. The CDR3 DNA follows: TGCGCCAGCAGCCAATGGGCGGGAGGTGTAGACAATGAGCAGTTCTTC. Its protein is CASSQWAGGVDNEQFF.

This chain uses TRBV25-1 with TRBJ1-3, with TRBD1 matching over 9 bases. Per germline, CDR1 MGHDK and CDR2 SYGVNS. With 7 bases clipped from V and 1 base from J, the junction kept 11 bases outside the gene matches. This CDR3 has 17 residues. In nucleotides, the CDR3 is TGTGCCAGCATTCAACCGGGACAGGGAGCGTCTGGAAACACCATATATTTT. It codes for CASIQPGQGASGNTIYF. Variable domain in full (rest from reference TRBV25-1 and TRBJ1-3): EADIYQTPRYLVIGTGKKITLECSQTMGHDKMYWYQQDPGMELHLIHYSYGVNSTEKGDLSSESTVSRIRTEHFPLTLESARPSHTSQYLCASIQPGQGASGNTIYFGEGSWLTVV.

The CDR3 loop is CASTRTGPGYEQYF. The CDR3 nucleotides read TGTGCCAGCACCCGGACAGGGCCTGGCTACGAGCAGTACTTC. This rearrangement joins TRBV2 to TRBJ2-5; 8 bases align to TRBD1. The DNA matches TRBJ2-7 better at its end, which makes the J call doubtful. Germline-derived CDR1 and CDR2 are SNHLY and FYNNEI. The CDR3 extends over 14 amino acids.

CDR3: CASSAQGAYNEQFF. In DNA form, the CDR3 reads TGTGCCAGCAGCGCACAGGGTGCCTACAATGAGCAGTTCTTC. The J gene is TRBJ2-1, the V gene TRBV9; possibly TRBD1 for D (6 bases). V shed 3 bases and J shed 2 bases, with 9 bases lying between them. CDR1 and CDR2 from the germline V gene are SGDLS and YYNGEE. CDR3 length: 14 residues.

Worth noting for this clone: The identical CDR3 is also encoded by other nucleotide sequences in the sample. The chain joins TRBV28 to TRBJ2-7; TRBD2 agrees at 12 bases. The CDR3 runs to 15 residues. CDR1 and CDR2 (germline): MDHEN, SYDVKM. Unmatched junction bases numbered 3, after V lost 5 bases and J lost 1 base. CDR3 sequence reads: CASSPGTSGSYEQYF. CDR3 nucleotides: TGTGCCAGCAGTCCCGGGACTAGCGGGTCCTACGAGCAGTACTTC.

The rearrangement links TRBV6-1 to TRBJ2-3, with 12 bases that match TRBD2. The V gene end was trimmed by 4 bases and the J gene end by 2 bases; junction bases not matched to a gene: 4. The CDR3 runs to 16 residues. Germline CDR1 and CDR2: MNHNS and SASEGT. This CDR3 reads CASSGRLAGATDTQYF. CDR3 DNA sequence: TGTGCCAGCAGTGGCCGACTAGCGGGAGCCACAGATACGCAGTATTTT.

This chain connects TRBV6-1 to TRBJ2-1, with TRBD2 identical over 8 bases. V trimming: 3 bases; J trimming: 2 bases; junction bases outside the gene matches: 6. This CDR3 has 16 amino acids. Germline values: CDR1 MNHNS, CDR2 SASEGT. CDR3 in amino acids: CASSDLVGGAYNEQFF. CDR3 DNA: TGTGCCAGCAGTGATTTAGTCGGGGGGGCCTACAATGAGCAGTTCTTC.

This clone was found once. The chain is built from TRBV27 and TRBJ1-1; D ambiguous. This CDR3 comprises 14 residues. The V and J ends lost 8 bases and 3 bases respectively, with 16 bases between them. The germline V gene encodes CDR1 MNHEY and CDR2 SMNVEV (reference sequence). As DNA, the CDR3 is TGTGCCAGCCAGAGAGGGAGTCGGTACACTGAAGCTTTCTTT. It yields the protein CASQRGSRYTEAFF.

This chain connects TRBV4-1 to TRBJ1-2, with TRBD1 as a possible D gene (6 bases). The germline gives CDR1 MGHRA, CDR2 YSYEKL. The CDR3 length is 13 residues. Trimming took off 1 base at V and 5 bases at J, with 8 bases between the two ends. The DNA of the CDR3 is TGCGCCAGCAGCCAAGGGCAGGGGTATGGCTACACCTTC. This sequence encodes CASSQGQGYGYTF.

The chain links TRBV6-1 to TRBJ2-7, with TRBD2 matching over 12 bases. This CDR3 contains 15 residues. V gave up 2 bases and J gave up 2 bases; unmatched junction bases: 1. Germline values: CDR1 MNHNS, CDR2 SASEGT. Written as DNA, the CDR3 is TGTGCCAGCAGTGAAAGACTAGCGGGGGCCTACGAGCAGTACTTC. Translated: CASSERLAGAYEQYF.

Notes on this clone: The sample contains more than one DNA sequence encoding this CDR3. The chain employs TRBV4-1 and TRBJ2-7; 7 nucleotides align to TRBD2. J lost 7 bases, V lost 1 base, and 1 base had no gene match. The CDR3 extends over 12 amino acids. The germline V gene has CDR1 MGHRA and CDR2 YSYEKL. The DNA for the CDR3 is TGCGCCAGCAGCCAAGGGGGGGGAGAGCAGTACTTC. This encodes CASSQGGGEQYF.

V usage is TRBV5-1 and J usage is TRBJ1-1, with 7 bases fitting TRBD1. Per the germline V gene, CDR1 is SGHRS and CDR2 is YFSETQ. The junction had 10 bases not matched to a gene; V was cut back by 4 bases and J by 1 base. This CDR3 has 16 residues. The CDR3 sequence is CASSPSAGQPNTEAFF. The CDR3 nucleotides are TGCGCCAGCAGCCCCTCCGCGGGACAGCCGAACACTGAAGCTTTCTTT.

The CDR3 reads CSVPTGGGDADTQYF. The CDR3 DNA reads as TGCAGCGTTCCTACCGGGGGGGGAGACGCAGATACGCAGTATTTT. The rearrangement joins TRBV29-1 to TRBJ2-3, with TRBD2 matching 8 bases. CDR3 size: 15 residues. V lost 5 bases to trimming and J lost 4 bases; unmatched junction nucleotides: 11. The germline V gene encodes CDR1 SQVTM and CDR2 ANQGSEA.

The chain employs TRBV5-1 and TRBJ1-5, with 7 bases that match TRBD1. There are 16 residues in the CDR3. Unmatched junction bases numbered 5, after V lost 0 bases and J lost 2 bases. Germline-derived CDR1 and CDR2 are SGHRS and YFSETQ. The CDR3 DNA sequence: TGCGCCAGCAGCTTGGGGCCTGGACAGGGCAATCAGCCCCAGCATTTT. Translated, it gives CASSLGPGQGNQPQHF.

V gene TRBV7-6 combines with J gene TRBJ1-6; possible D gene TRBD1, 5 bases. Trimming left V 1 base short and J 8 bases short, with 9 bases between. CDR1 and CDR2 (germline): SGHVS, FNYEAQ. The CDR3 contains 14 residues. CDR3 coding DNA: TGTGCCAGCAGCTTAGGCAGGGCGGATTCACCCCTCCACTTT. This encodes CASSLGRADSPLHF.